This TCR beta chain was recovered during a study of lymphopenia after photon versus proton radiotherapy. Study-wide points: Proton therapy kept repertoires fairly stable, unlike photons, which gained effector/memory cells.

Only in-frame clones appear in the TCRdb table, and some are missing; sequencing was by immunoSEQ multiplex PCR. The profile shows more than 70,000 clones, around 82% of them singletons. As concerns this clone: The antigen is undetermined.

This CDR3 contains 18 residues. In germline, CDR1 is MNHEY, CDR2 SMNVEV (reference sequence). The ends lost 2 bases at V and 3 bases at J; junction bases unmatched: 7. The V gene is TRBV27, the J gene TRBJ2-3, with 14 positions matching TRBD2. This clonotype originated in a man aged 55 to 70 with pancreatic cancer. The specimen was peripheral blood, collected from a patient treated with proton-based radiotherapy. The CDR3 here is CASSLLTSGRAATDTQYF. DNA for the CDR3: TGTGCCAGCAGTTTACTGACTAGCGGGAGGGCTGCGACAGATACGCAGTATTTT.